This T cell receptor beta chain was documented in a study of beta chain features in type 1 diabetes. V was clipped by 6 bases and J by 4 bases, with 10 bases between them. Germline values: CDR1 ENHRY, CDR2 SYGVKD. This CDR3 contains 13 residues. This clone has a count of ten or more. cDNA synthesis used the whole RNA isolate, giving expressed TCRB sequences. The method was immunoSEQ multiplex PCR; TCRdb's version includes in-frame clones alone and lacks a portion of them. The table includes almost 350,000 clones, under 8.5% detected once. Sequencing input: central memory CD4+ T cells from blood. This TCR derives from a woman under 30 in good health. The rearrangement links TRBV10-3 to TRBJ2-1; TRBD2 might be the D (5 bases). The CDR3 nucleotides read TGTGCCATCAGCGGGATGTTATACAATGAGCAGTTCTTC. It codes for CAISGMLYNEQFF.